These 11 T cell receptor beta chains came from one sample sequenced in a study of spatial heterogeneity in lung cancer. Time point: sample taken at primary tumor resection. Whole RNA obtained from tumor, nontumor lung or frozen PBMC underwent sequencing without sorting. TCRdb reprocessed the 5' RACE reads via MiXCR and lists one record per CDR3 protein. The data show under 15,000 distinct CDR3 sequences, 11% to 15% seen once. This specimen consisted of PBMCs, obtained at surgery. Receptors were obtained from a male donor with early-stage non-small cell lung cancer.

This sequence joins TRBV11-2 and TRBJ1-1; no clear D. The germline V and J ends were trimmed by 0 bases and 6 bases, with 14 bases remaining between them. The germline CDR1 and CDR2 sequences are SGHAT and FQNNGV. The CDR3 is 15 amino acids. The CDR3, as DNA: TGTGCCAGCAGCTTAGATTGGGCCGCGGGATCTGAAGCTTTCTTT. This codes for CASSLDWAAGSEAFF.

J is TRBJ2-6 and V is TRBV29-1; no definite D call. This CDR3 contains 14 residues. The germline V and J ends were trimmed by 3 bases and 0 bases, with 6 bases remaining between them. From germline, CDR1 is SQVTM and CDR2 ANQGSEA. The CDR3 bases are TGCAGCGTTGATTTAGCCTCTGGGGCCAACGTCCTGACTTTC. Its translation is CSVDLASGANVLTF. Full variable domain (missing parts from reference TRBV29-1 and TRBJ2-6): SAVISQKPSRDICQRGTSLTIQCQVDSQVTMMFWYRQQPGQSLTLIATANQGSEATYESGFVIDKFPISRPNLTFSTLTVSNMSPEDSSIYLCSVDLASGANVLTFGAGSRLTVL.

This clonotype was observed a handful of times. V usage is TRBV28 and J usage is TRBJ1-2; D is ambiguous. V gave up 3 bases and J gave up 8 bases, with 7 bases separating them. Germline V gene lookup returns CDR1 MDHEN and CDR2 SYDVKM. This CDR3 is 11 amino acids long. The DNA for the CDR3 is TGTGCCAGCAGTTTGGAAGGCGGCTACACCTTC. Protein product: CASSLEGGYTF.

J is TRBJ2-7 and V is TRBV6-2 or TRBV6-3; D gene uncertain. The CDR3 extends over 12 amino acids. V lost 2 bases, J lost 6 bases, and 8 bases lay in between. Germline V lookup: CDR1 MNHEY, CDR2 SVGEGT. For the CDR3, the DNA is TGTGCCAGCAGTTACGTTGCCTTCGAGCAGTACTTC. This encodes CASSYVAFEQYF.

This clonotype was seen repeatedly, ten times or more. The chain links TRBV4-3 to TRBJ2-2; D unclear. Germline-derived CDR1 and CDR2 are LGHNA and YSLEER. V was shortened by 0 bases and J by 0 bases, with 14 bases between the two germline ends. This CDR3 contains 18 residues. CDR3 region: CASSQESLKFANTGELFF. The DNA for the CDR3 is TGCGCCAGCAGCCAAGAAAGTTTGAAGTTCGCGAACACCGGGGAGCTGTTTTTT.

The CDR3 region has the DNA TGTGCCAGCAGTGAACGGACAGGCAAAGAGACCCAGTACTTC. This translates into CASSERTGKETQYF. The J gene is TRBJ2-5, the V gene TRBV2, with 7 bases lining up with TRBD1. V lost 2 bases and J lost 3; bases outside the gene matches: 3. The CDR3 has 14 amino acids. CDR1 SNHLY and CDR2 FYNNEI come from the germline V gene.

This clonotype was counted ten times or more. The gene calls are TRBV15 and TRBJ2-5; D is perhaps TRBD1 (5 bases). The CDR3 sequence is 14 residues long. V was trimmed by 1 base and J by 4 bases, leaving 10 bases between them. Germline lookup yields CDR1 LNHNV and CDR2 YYDKDF (reference sequence). CDR3: CATSRVQGPETQYF. CDR3 coding DNA: TGTGCCACCAGCAGAGTTCAGGGCCCAGAGACCCAGTACTTC.

The rearrangement joins TRBV7-8 to TRBJ2-3; D gene ambiguous. Germline assignment: CDR1 SGHVS and CDR2 FQNEAQ. The V and J ends lost 6 bases and 3 bases respectively, with 7 bases between them. The CDR3 is 12 residues long. The CDR3 region is CASSRSTDTQYF. In DNA, the CDR3 is TGTGCCAGCAGTAGGAGTACAGATACGCAGTATTTT.

The chain combines TRBV15 with TRBJ1-2; D not resolved. This CDR3 is built from 15 residues. Germline V gene lookup returns CDR1 LNHNV and CDR2 YYDKDF (reference sequence). V was shortened by 0 bases and J by 0 bases, with 8 bases between the two germline ends. The CDR3 DNA reads as TGTGCCACCAGCAGAGATGGGTCGGCTAACTATGGCTACACCTTC. Translation: CATSRDGSANYGYTF.

Many counts were recorded for this clonotype. The chain couples TRBV12-3 or TRBV12-4 to TRBJ1-2; D remains ambiguous. The CDR3 loop spans 13 amino acids. Trimming left V 6 bases short and J 4 bases short, with 12 bases between. The CDR3 region is CASSLDNLYGYTF. CDR3 DNA: TGTGCCAGCAGCCTTGACAATCTCTATGGCTACACCTTC.

The table lists this clonotype with many counts. The V and J genes are TRBV20-1 and TRBJ2-7; TRBD1 agrees at 9 bases. Per germline, CDR1 DFQATT and CDR2 SNEGSKA (reference sequence). Losses at the gene ends were 4 bases for V and 2 bases for J; bases not matched to a gene: 3. This CDR3 is built from 13 residues. The CDR3 sequence is CSATDRGTYEQYF. CDR3 DNA: TGCAGTGCTACGGACAGGGGTACCTACGAGCAGTACTTC.